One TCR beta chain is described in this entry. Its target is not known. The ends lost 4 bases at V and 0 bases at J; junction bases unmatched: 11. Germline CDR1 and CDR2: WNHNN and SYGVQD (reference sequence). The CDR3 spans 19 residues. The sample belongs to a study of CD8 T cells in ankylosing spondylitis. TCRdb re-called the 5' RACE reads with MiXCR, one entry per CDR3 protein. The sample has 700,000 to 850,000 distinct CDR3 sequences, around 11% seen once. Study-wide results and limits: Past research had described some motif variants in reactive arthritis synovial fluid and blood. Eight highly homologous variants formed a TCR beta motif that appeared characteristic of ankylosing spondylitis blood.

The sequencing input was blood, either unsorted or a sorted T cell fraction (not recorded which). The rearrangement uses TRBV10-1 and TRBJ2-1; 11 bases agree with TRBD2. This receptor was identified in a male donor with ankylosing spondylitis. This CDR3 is CASSGLAGSVNDSYNEQFF. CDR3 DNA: TGCGCCAGCAGTGGACTAGCGGGATCAGTTAATGACTCCTACAATGAGCAGTTCTTC.